Only a few counts were recorded for the clone carrying this T cell receptor beta chain. The immunoSEQ assay was v3. Produced via immunoSEQ multiplex PCR; TCRdb's table is partial and in-frame only. In the table there are around 59,000 clones, roughly 66% of which are singletons. V was clipped by 6 bases and J by 2 bases, with 14 bases between them. This CDR3 contains 15 residues. The germline V gene encodes CDR1 MNHEY and CDR2 SMNVEV (reference sequence). The sample is drawn from a study of TIL therapy for anti-PD-1-resistant metastatic lung cancer. Study overall: Progressing patients received lymphodepletion, expanded TIL infusion and IL-2. Patients had a median age of 54 years (range about 35-85).

Documented time point: pre-treatment sample, taken before nivolumab and TIL therapy. The chain recombines TRBV27 with TRBJ2-1; maybe TRBD2 (6 bases). The sample in question was blood, obtained at baseline. This sequence was found in a person aged 25-85 years with non-small cell lung cancer. The CDR3 DNA reads TGTGCCAGCAGCCGAGACGGAGGGGCCTACAATGAGCAGTTCTTC. Translation: CASSRDGGAYNEQFF.